This T cell receptor beta chain was identified in a study of blood T cell repertoires in COVID-19. Study details: Researchers got acute and convalescent COVID-19 samples from the United States, Italy and Spain. Nucleic acid was either cDNA or gDNA, and it came from T cells, B-cell-depleted T cells, or PBMCs.

Data came from immunoSEQ multiplex PCR; TCRdb stores just in-frame clones and leaves some out. This sample carries about 47,000 clones, about four fifths of them seen once, and the ten largest clones take 8.8%. The CDR3 loop spans 12 amino acids. The V end was cut by 2 bases, the J end by 9 bases, with 9 bases between. Germline CDR1 reads SGHDT; CDR2 reads YYEEEE. This sequence joins TRBV5-6 and TRBJ2-1; D is unresolved. The clonotype was recovered from a man in his sixties with acute or convalescent COVID-19. Sequenced input: peripheral blood. This CDR3 is CASSFYDSEQFF. As DNA, the CDR3 is TGTGCCAGCAGCTTTTATGATAGTGAGCAGTTCTTC.